Listed below are T cell receptor beta chains from one sample, sequenced in a study of T cell repertoires in cytomegalovirus infection. TCRdb re-called the reads through MiXCR, storing one row per CDR3 protein. This table holds 510,000 or so distinct CDR3 sequences, around a quarter found once. The specimen was PBMCs. These receptors were taken from a human donor in good health (CMV status not recorded). Some clones in this sample may be carry-over from other donors' samples. The CDR3 runs from the conserved cysteine through the conserved F or W. D genes are given only for firm matches. Size values are once, few and many counts, or a class for expanded clones, and some rows have none.

d_gene	v_gene	j_gene	abundance	CDR3nt	CDR3aa
NA	TRBV24-1	TRBJ2-2	NA	TGTGCCACCGGAGGTTCGGTTTCCGGGGAGCTGTTTTTT	CATGGSVSGELFF
TRBD2	TRBV19	TRBJ2-1	NA	TGTGCCAGTAGTATGCTAGCGGGATCCTACAATGAGCAGTTCTTC	CASSMLAGSYNEQFF
NA	TRBV27	TRBJ1-1	NA	TGTGCCAGCAGTTTAATTGGCCCGAACACTGAAGCTTTCTTT	CASSLIGPNTEAFF
NA	TRBV6-1	TRBJ1-2	few	TGTGCCACCCTGGGGGGCGCCGATGGCTACACCTTC	CATLGGADGYTF
TRBD2	TRBV29-1	TRBJ2-3	NA	TGCAGCGTTGTTTGGCGGGAGGACCGCACAGATACGCAGTATTTT	CSVVWREDRTDTQYF
NA	TRBV9	TRBJ2-3	NA	TGTGCCAGCAGGGGGGGTGCACTAGCAGATACGCAGTATTTT	CASRGGALADTQYF
NA	TRBV7-9	TRBJ2-2	NA	TGTGCCAGCAGCCCCACGTGGCGGAAAAACACCGGGGAGCTGTTTTTT	CASSPTWRKNTGELFF
NA	TRBV6-2/TRBV6-3	TRBJ2-1	NA	TGTGCCAGCAGTTACCTTCCTCTAAGTAATGAGCAGTTCTTC	CASSYLPLSNEQFF
NA	TRBV6-8	TRBJ1-1	NA	TGTGCCAGCAATAAATTGGGGGTCTCGGGAACTGAAGCTTTCTTT	CASNKLGVSGTEAFF
TRBD1	TRBV6-5	TRBJ2-1	few	TGTGCCAGCAGGGGGGGGACAGGGCTAGGACACAATGAGCAGTTCTTC	CASRGGTGLGHNEQFF
TRBD2	TRBV20-1	TRBJ2-7	few	TGCAGTGCTAGAGATCTTATAGCGGGAGGGCCTTTT	CSARDLIAGGPF
NA	TRBV10-3	TRBJ2-1	many	TGTGCCATCAGTGAAGGTACCCTCGGGGGCAGGCGCAATGAGCAGTTCTTC	CAISEGTLGGRRNEQFF
NA	TRBV7-8	TRBJ1-1	many	TGTGCCAGCAGCTTAGCGCCGAGGGGTGCTAACACTGAAGCTTTCTTT	CASSLAPRGANTEAFF
NA	TRBV5-6	TRBJ2-3	NA	TGTGCCAGCAGCTTGGCCGGGGTCACAAGCACAGATACGCAGTATTTT	CASSLAGVTSTDTQYF
NA	TRBV2	TRBJ2-1	NA	TGTGCCAGCAGTGATCTTGCCAGGCCCAATGAGCAGTTCTTC	CASSDLARPNEQFF
NA	TRBV4-1	TRBJ2-3	many	TGCGCCAGCAGCCAAGATCTCGGAGATACGCAGTATTTT	CASSQDLGDTQYF
NA	TRBV7-8	TRBJ1-2	few	TGTGCCAGCAGCCCCCCGAGGGGGGTCGGGGCTGGCTACACCTTC	CASSPPRGVGAGYTF
TRBD1	TRBV20-1	TRBJ1-5	few	TGCAGTGCTTTGCCGGGACAGGGCCTGACTTTT	CSALPGQGLTF
NA	TRBV7-9	TRBJ2-1	NA	TGTGCCAGCAGTTTAACCGGGACTTTGATCTCCTACAATGAGCAGTTCTTC	CASSLTGTLISYNEQFF
TRBD1	TRBV27	TRBJ1-1	few	TGTGCCAGCAGAGGGAGGGGGCGACTGAACACTGAAGCTTTCTTT	CASRGRGRLNTEAFF
NA	TRBV15	TRBJ2-6	NA	TGTGCCACCAGTCTGGGGGCCAACGTCCTGACTTTC	CATSLGANVLTF
TRBD1	TRBV27	TRBJ2-5	NA	TGTGCCAGCTACCCTTCGGACAGGGCCGGGACCCAGTACTTC	CASYPSDRAGTQYF
NA	TRBV7-8	TRBJ2-2	many	TGTGCCAGCAGCCCCGGACTTCTGGCGACCGGGGAGCTGTTTTTT	CASSPGLLATGELFF
TRBD2	TRBV6-1	TRBJ2-1	many	TGTGCCAGCAGTTTTGGACTAGCGGGCCCGTACAATGAGCAGTTCTTC	CASSFGLAGPYNEQFF
NA	TRBV10-3	TRBJ1-1	NA	TGTGCCATCAGTCAGGGACAGAACACTGAAGCTTTCTTT	CAISQGQNTEAFF
NA	TRBV20-1	TRBJ2-7	NA	TGCAGTGCTAGATCCACCCCGGGGACTTTCTCCTACGAGCAGTACTTC	CSARSTPGTFSYEQYF
NA	TRBV10-3	TRBJ2-1	NA	TGTGCCATCAGTGGGTACAATGAGCAGTTCTTC	CAISGYNEQFF
TRBD2	TRBV11-2	TRBJ2-4	NA	TGTGCCAGCAGCTTAGGAGGACTAGCGGCGTACAAAAACATTCAGTACTTC	CASSLGGLAAYKNIQYF
NA	TRBV7-2	TRBJ2-5	few	TGTGCCAGCAGCCGTCCGGCCATAGACCAAGAGACCCAGTACTTC	CASSRPAIDQETQYF
TRBD1	TRBV28	TRBJ1-2	once	TGTGCCAGCAGACCGACAGGGGGCCGTGGCTACACCTTC	CASRPTGGRGYTF
TRBD1	TRBV7-8	TRBJ1-2	many	TGTGCCAGCAGCCCGGGACAGGTAGCGGGTGGCTACACCTTC	CASSPGQVAGGYTF
TRBD2	TRBV6-2/TRBV6-3	TRBJ2-1	NA	TGTGCCAGCAGCCAGGGCATAGCGGGCACGGAGCAGTTCTTC	CASSQGIAGTEQFF
NA	TRBV7-3	TRBJ2-1	NA	TGTGCCAGCAGCCGTACAGGGACGAATGAGCAGTTCTTC	CASSRTGTNEQFF
NA	TRBV7-2	TRBJ1-5	many	TGTGCCAGCAGCCCCCGGGGGGGGACCGGTCAGCCCCAGCATTTT	CASSPRGGTGQPQHF
TRBD1	TRBV4-1	TRBJ2-2	NA	TGCGCCAGCAGCCGCGCCGGGACAGGGGGTCACGAGGAGCTGTTTTTT	CASSRAGTGGHEELFF
NA	TRBV27	TRBJ1-4	NA	TGTGCCAGCAGTTTTAATAATAATGAAAAACTGTTTTTT	CASSFNNNEKLFF
NA	TRBV19	TRBJ2-6	few	TGTGCCAGTAGTGTGACGGGCGACAACGTCCTGACTTTC	CASSVTGDNVLTF
TRBD2	TRBV29-1	TRBJ2-1	NA	TGCAGCGTATATCCAGGACTAGCGGAGATTAATGAGCAGTTCTTC	CSVYPGLAEINEQFF
TRBD2	TRBV7-2	TRBJ2-3	few	TGTGCCAGCAGCTTACGGCTAGCGGGAGTAGGGGATACGCAGTATTTT	CASSLRLAGVGDTQYF
NA	TRBV15	TRBJ1-2	NA	TGTGCCACCAGCGAAGGGCACTATGGCTACACCTTC	CATSEGHYGYTF
TRBD2	TRBV24-1	TRBJ2-3	few	TGTGCCACCAGTGATTCGGGGACTAGCGGGAGTTTGGCAGATACGCAGTATTTT	CATSDSGTSGSLADTQYF
NA	TRBV20-1	TRBJ1-4	NA	TGCAGTGCTAGGCGGGAGAATGAAAAACTGTTTTTT	CSARRENEKLFF
TRBD2	TRBV20-1	TRBJ2-1	NA	TGCAGTGGGATCCCTAGCGGGAGGGCCCCCTACAATGAGCAGTTCTTC	CSGIPSGRAPYNEQFF
NA	TRBV7-2	TRBJ2-7	many	TGTGCCAGCAGCTTTCAAGCGGGACAGAGCTCCTACGAGCAGTACTTC	CASSFQAGQSSYEQYF
TRBD1	TRBV11-3	TRBJ1-6	few	TGTGCCAGCAGCTTAGTTGGCGGACAGGGGGCAAAATCACCCCTCCACTTT	CASSLVGGQGAKSPLHF
TRBD1	TRBV20-1	TRBJ2-1	few	TGCAGTGCCGCCGGGACAGGGATTTACAATGAGCAGTTCTTC	CSAAGTGIYNEQFF
TRBD2	TRBV20-1	TRBJ2-3	NA	TGCAGTGCCGGGACTAGCGCCACAGATACGCAGTATTTT	CSAGTSATDTQYF
TRBD2	TRBV7-2	TRBJ2-5	many	TGTGCCAGCAGCCGGACCCCCAGACTAGCGGGAGACAAAGAGACCCAGTACTTC	CASSRTPRLAGDKETQYF
NA	TRBV7-6	TRBJ2-3	many	TGTGCCAGCAGCTTAGAGGCCTACACAGATACGCAGTATTTT	CASSLEAYTDTQYF
TRBD2	TRBV23-1	TRBJ2-2	few	TGCGCCAGCAGTCGAGGACTAGTAGTCCGTGGCACCGGGGAGCTGTTTTTT	CASSRGLVVRGTGELFF
NA	TRBV28	TRBJ2-5	NA	TGTGCCAGCAGTCCCACCTTTTTACAGCCCAGGGAGACCCAGTACTTC	CASSPTFLQPRETQYF
NA	TRBV20-1	TRBJ2-3	NA	TGCAGTGCTACAGTAGTCGGAGATACGCAGTATTTT	CSATVVGDTQYF
NA	TRBV2	TRBJ1-2	NA	TGTGCCAGCAGCATGCCGGGACAAAGAAGGGTTGGCTACACCTTC	CASSMPGQRRVGYTF
NA	TRBV27	TRBJ2-3	few	TGTGCCAGCACCAATCCGTACACAGATACGCAGTATTTT	CASTNPYTDTQYF
TRBD1	TRBV20-1	TRBJ1-4	NA	TGCAGTGCTAGACCCCTCACCCGACAGGGGCATGCAACTAATGAAAAACTGTTTTTT	CSARPLTRQGHATNEKLFF
NA	TRBV28	TRBJ2-5	few	TGTGCCAGTAGGGCCGGGAGTGAGGAGACCCAGTACTTC	CASRAGSEETQYF
NA	TRBV19	TRBJ1-3	few	TGTGCCAGTAGTATAACGGGCAGAAACACCATATATTTT	CASSITGRNTIYF